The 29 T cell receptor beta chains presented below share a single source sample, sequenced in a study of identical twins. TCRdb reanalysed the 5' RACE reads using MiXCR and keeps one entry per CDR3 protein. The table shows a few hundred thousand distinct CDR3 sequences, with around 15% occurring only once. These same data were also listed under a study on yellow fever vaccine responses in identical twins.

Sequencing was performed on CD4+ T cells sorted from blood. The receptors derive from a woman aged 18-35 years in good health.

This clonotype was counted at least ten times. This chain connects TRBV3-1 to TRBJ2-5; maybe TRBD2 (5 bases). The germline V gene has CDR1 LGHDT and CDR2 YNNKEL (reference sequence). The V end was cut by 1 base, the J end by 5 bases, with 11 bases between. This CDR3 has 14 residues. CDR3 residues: CASSQGSSRETQYF. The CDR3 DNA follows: TGTGCCAGCAGCCAAGGTTCTAGCAGGGAGACCCAGTACTTC.

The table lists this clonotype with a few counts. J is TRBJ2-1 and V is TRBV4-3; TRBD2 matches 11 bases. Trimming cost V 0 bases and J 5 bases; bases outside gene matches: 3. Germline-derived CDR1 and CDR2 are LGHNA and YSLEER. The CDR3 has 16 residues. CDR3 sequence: CASSQEGLAEDNEQFF. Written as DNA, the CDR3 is TGCGCCAGCAGCCAAGAGGGACTAGCGGAGGACAATGAGCAGTTCTTC.

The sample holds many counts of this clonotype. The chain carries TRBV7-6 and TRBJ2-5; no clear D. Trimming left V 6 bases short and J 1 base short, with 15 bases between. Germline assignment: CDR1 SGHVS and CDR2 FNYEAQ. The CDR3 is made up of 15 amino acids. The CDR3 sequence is CASRLLSRSQETQYF. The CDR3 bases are TGTGCCAGCAGGTTACTAAGTCGGAGCCAAGAGACCCAGTACTTC. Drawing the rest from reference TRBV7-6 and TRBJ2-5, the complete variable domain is GAGVSQSPRYKVTKRGQDVALRCDPISGHVSLYWYRQALGQGPEFLTYFNYEAQQDKSGLPNDRFSAERPEGSISTLTIQRTEQRDSAMYRCASRLLSRSQETQYFGPGTRLLVL.

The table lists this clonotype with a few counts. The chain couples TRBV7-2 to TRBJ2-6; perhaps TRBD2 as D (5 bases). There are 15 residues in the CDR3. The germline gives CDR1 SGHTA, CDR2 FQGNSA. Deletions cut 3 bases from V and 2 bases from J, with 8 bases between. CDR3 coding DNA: TGTGCCAGCAGCTTTTCAGCGGCTGGGGCCAACGTCCTGACTTTC. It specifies CASSFSAAGANVLTF.

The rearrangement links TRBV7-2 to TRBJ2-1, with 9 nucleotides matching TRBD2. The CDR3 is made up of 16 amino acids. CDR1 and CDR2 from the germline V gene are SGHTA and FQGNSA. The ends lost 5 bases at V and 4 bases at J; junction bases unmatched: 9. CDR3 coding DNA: TGTGCCAGCAGCGGCCCAGCGGGAGGTTCATACAATGAGCAGTTCTTC. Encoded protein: CASSGPAGGSYNEQFF.

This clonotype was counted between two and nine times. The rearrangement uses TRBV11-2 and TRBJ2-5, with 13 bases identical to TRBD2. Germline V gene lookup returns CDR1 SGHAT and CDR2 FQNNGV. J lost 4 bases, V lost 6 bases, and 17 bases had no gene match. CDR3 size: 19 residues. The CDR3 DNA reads TGTGCCAGCAGATTATTTTCCCGAAGGGGACTAGCGGGAAGAGAGACCCAGTACTTC. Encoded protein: CASRLFSRRGLAGRETQYF.

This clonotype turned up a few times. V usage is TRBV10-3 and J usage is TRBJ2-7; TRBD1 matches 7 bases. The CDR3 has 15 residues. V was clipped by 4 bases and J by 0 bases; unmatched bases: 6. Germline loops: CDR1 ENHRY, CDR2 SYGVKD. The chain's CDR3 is CAISAPGQTSYEQYF. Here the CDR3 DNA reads TGTGCCATCAGTGCCCCGGGACAGACCTCCTACGAGCAGTACTTC.

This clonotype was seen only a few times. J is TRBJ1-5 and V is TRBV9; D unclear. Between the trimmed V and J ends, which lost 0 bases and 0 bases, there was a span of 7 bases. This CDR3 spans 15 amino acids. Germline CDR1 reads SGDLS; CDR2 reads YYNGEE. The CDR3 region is CASSVGRNSNQPQHF. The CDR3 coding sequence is TGTGCCAGCAGCGTAGGACGGAATAGCAATCAGCCCCAGCATTTT.

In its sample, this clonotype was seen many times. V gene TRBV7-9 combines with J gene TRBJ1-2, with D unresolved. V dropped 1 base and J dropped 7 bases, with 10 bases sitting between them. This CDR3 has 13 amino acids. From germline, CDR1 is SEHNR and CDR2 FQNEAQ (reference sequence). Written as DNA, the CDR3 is TGTGCCAGCAGCTTAGACTCCGCAGCTGGCTACACCTTC. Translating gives CASSLDSAAGYTF.

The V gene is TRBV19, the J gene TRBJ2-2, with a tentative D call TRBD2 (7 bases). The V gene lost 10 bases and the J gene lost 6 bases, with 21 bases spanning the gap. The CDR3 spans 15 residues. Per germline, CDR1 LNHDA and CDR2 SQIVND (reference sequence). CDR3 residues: CATRRGSGVSGELFF. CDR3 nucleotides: TGTGCCACCAGGAGGGGGAGCGGGGTGTCCGGGGAGCTGTTTTTT.

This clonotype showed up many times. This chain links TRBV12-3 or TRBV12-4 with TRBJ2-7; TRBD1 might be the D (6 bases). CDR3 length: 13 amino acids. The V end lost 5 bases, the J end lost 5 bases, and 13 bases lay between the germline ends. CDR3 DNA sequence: TGTGCCAGCAGTCATAACAGGGCTGACGAGCAGTACTTC. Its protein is CASSHNRADEQYF.

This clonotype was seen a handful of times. In nucleotides, the CDR3 is TGCAGTGCTAGAGGGCAGGGGGCGCATCGTTCGGTGAATGAGCAGTTCTTC. Protein product: CSARGQGAHRSVNEQFF. The chain has TRBV20-1 and TRBJ2-1; TRBD1 agrees at 8 bases. V lost 1 base to trimming and J lost 7 bases; unmatched junction nucleotides: 15. CDR1 is DFQATT, CDR2 SNEGSKA, per germline (reference sequence). The CDR3 has 17 residues.

The CDR3 coding sequence is TGTGCCACCAAACGAGACAGGGTAATTACTGAAGCTTTCTTT. This gives the protein CATKRDRVITEAFF. The rearrangement uses TRBV6-1 and TRBJ1-1; 7 bases agree with TRBD1. The length of the CDR3 is 14 residues. Looked up from germline, CDR1 is MNHNS and CDR2 is SASEGT. Germline trimming cut 10 bases from V and 5 bases from J; bases unmatched to any gene: 13.

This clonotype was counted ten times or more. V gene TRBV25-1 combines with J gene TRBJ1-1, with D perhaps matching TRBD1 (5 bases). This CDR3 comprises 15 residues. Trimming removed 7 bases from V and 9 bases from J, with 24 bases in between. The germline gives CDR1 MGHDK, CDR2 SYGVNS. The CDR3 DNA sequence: TGTGCCAGCATACAACGTGCCTTGCAGGGTCAACAAGCTTTCTTT. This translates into CASIQRALQGQQAFF.

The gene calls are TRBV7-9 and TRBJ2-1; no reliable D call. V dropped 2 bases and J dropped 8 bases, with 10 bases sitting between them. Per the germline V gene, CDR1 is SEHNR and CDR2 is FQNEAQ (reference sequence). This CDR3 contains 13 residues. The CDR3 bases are TGTGCCAGCAGCTTATTTGATATAGATGAGCAGTTCTTC. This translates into CASSLFDIDEQFF.

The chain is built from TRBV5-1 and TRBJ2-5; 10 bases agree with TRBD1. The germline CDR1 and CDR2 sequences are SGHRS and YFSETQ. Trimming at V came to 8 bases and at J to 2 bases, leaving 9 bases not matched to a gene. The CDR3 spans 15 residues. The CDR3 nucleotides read TGCGCCAGTAGACAACCGGGACAGGGGCAAGAGACCCAGTACTTC. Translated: CASRQPGQGQETQYF.

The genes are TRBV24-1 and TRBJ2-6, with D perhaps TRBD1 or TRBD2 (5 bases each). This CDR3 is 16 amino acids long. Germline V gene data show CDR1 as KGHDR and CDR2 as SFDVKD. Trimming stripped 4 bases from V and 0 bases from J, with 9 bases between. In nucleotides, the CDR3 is TGTGCCACCAGTGACCCGGGACGCTCTGGGGCCAACGTCCTGACTTTC. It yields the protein CATSDPGRSGANVLTF.

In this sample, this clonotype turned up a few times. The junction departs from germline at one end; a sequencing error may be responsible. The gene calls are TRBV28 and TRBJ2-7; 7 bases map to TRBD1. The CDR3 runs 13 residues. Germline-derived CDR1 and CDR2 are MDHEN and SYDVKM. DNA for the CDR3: TGTGCCAGCAGTCCCCCCCACGACAGGGAAACCGACTTC. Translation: CASSPPHDRETDF.

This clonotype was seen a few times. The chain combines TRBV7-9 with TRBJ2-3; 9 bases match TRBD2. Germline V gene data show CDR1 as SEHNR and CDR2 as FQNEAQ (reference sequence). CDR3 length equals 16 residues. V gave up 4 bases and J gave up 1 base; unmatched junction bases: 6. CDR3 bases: TGTGCCAGCAGCTATCTCAAGCGGGGGGGCACAGATACGCAGTATTTT. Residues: CASSYLKRGGTDTQYF. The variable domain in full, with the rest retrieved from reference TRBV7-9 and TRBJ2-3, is DTGVSQNPRHKITKRGQNVTFRCDPISEHNRLYWYRQTLGQGPEFLTYFQNEAQLEKSRLLSDRFSAERPKGSFSTLEIQRTEQGDSAMYLCASSYLKRGGTDTQYFGPGTRLTVL.

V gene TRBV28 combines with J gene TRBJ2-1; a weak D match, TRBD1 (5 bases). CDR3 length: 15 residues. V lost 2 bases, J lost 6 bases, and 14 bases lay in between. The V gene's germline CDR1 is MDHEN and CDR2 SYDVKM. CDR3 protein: CASSLATLGVNEQFF. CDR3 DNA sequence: TGTGCCAGCAGTTTAGCCACCCTAGGGGTCAATGAGCAGTTCTTC.

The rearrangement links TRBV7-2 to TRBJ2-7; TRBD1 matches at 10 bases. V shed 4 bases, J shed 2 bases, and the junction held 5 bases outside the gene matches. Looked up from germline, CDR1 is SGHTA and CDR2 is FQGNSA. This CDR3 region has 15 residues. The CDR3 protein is CASSSRTGGAYEQYF. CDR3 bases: TGTGCCAGCAGCTCCCGGACAGGGGGGGCCTACGAGCAGTACTTC.

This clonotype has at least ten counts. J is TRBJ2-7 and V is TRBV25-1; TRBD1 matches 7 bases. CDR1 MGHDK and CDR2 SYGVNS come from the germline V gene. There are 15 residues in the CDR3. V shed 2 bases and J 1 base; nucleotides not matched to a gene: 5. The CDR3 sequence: CASSEPGQHSYEQYF. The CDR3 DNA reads TGTGCCAGCAGTGAACCGGGACAGCATTCCTACGAGCAGTACTTC.

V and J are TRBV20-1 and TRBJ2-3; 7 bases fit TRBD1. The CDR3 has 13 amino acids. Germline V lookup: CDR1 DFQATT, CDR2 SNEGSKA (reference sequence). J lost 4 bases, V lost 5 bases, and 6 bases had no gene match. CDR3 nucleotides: TGCAGTGCTGAGACCAGGGGGTCAGATACGCAGTATTTT. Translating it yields CSAETRGSDTQYF.

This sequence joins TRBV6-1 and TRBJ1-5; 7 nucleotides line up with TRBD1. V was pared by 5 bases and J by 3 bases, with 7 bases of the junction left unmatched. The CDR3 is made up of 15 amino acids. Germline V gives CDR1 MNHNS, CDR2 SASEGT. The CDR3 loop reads CASSPATGINQPQHF. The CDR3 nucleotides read TGTGCCAGCAGTCCTGCGACAGGGATCAATCAGCCCCAGCATTTT.

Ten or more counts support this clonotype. The DNA of the CDR3 is TGTGCCATCAGTGAGGGGACGGACTATGGCTACACCTTC. It encodes CAISEGTDYGYTF. The chain links TRBV10-3 to TRBJ1-2, with D possibly being TRBD1 (5 bases). Germline V gives CDR1 ENHRY, CDR2 SYGVKD. With 2 bases removed from V and 3 bases from J, the gap between germline ends came to 7 bases. The CDR3 is 13 amino acids.

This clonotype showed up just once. The CDR3, as DNA: TGTGCCAGCAGTTCCTTATACTACGAGCAGTACTTC. It encodes CASSSLYYEQYF. V and J are TRBV28 and TRBJ2-7; D is unclear. Germline CDR1 reads MDHEN; CDR2 reads SYDVKM. This CDR3 region has 12 residues. V lost 4 bases and J lost 3, with 7 bases in between. The whole variable domain, remainder taken from reference TRBV28 and TRBJ2-7, is DVKVTQSSRYLVKRTGEKVFLECVQDMDHENMFWYRQDPGLGLRLIYFSYDVKMKEKGDIPEGYSVSREKKERFSLILESASTNQTSMYLCASSSLYYEQYFGPGTRLTVT.

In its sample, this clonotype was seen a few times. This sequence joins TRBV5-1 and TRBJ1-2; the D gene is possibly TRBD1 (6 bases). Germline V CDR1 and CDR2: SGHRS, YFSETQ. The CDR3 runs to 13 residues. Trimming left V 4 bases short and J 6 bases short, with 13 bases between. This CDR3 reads CASSEQGGHGYTF. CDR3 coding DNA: TGCGCCAGCAGCGAACAGGGTGGTCATGGCTACACCTTC.

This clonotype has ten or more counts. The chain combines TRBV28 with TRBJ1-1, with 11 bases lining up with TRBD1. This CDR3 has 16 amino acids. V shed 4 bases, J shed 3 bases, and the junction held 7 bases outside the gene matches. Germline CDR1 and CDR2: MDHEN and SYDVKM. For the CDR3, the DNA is TGTGCCAGCAGTTCCGGGACAGGGGGGAAGGACACTGAAGCTTTCTTT. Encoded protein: CASSSGTGGKDTEAFF.

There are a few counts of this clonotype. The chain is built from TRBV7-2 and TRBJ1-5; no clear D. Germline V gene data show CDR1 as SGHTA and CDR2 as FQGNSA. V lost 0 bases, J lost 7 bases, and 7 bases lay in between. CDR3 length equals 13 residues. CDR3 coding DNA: TGTGCCAGCAGCTTAGCGGGAGAACAGCCCCAGCATTTT. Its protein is CASSLAGEQPQHF.